This section outlines one T cell receptor (beta chain) sequence together with its context. This entry comes from a study of ipilimumab plus nivolumab after autologous stem cell transplantation. About the research overall: A median of roughly 8 nivolumab and a few ipilimumab doses were given. DLBCL patients had primary refractory or relapsed disease.

Sequencing used immunoSEQ multiplex PCR; TCRdb keeps in-frame clones, though not all of them. The data hold about 13,000 clones, with roughly 72% observed a single time. Patients got ipilimumab 1 mg/kg beginning 14 to 28 days post-transplant. Through week 26, nivolumab 3 mg/kg IV was given weeks 1, 4, 7, 10, then biweekly. V lost 1 base to trimming and J lost 7 bases, with 8 bases between them. This CDR3 spans 14 amino acids. The germline gives CDR1 SEHNR, CDR2 FQNEAQ (reference sequence). This sequence was found in a male donor with diffuse large B-cell lymphoma. The rearrangement joins TRBV7-9 to TRBJ1-6; TRBD1 might be the D (6 bases). The starting material was PBMCs, obtained in a trial of ipilimumab plus nivolumab as post-transplant consolidation. This CDR3 is CASSLDRVNSPLHF. CDR3 nucleotides: TGTGCCAGCAGCTTAGACAGGGTCAATTCACCCCTCCACTTT.